Listed below are T cell receptor beta chains from one sample, sequenced in a study of OX40 agonist ivuxolimab in advanced cancers. Generated by immunoSEQ multiplex PCR, the TCRdb table keeps only in-frame clones and is missing some. This sample has about 72,000 clones, with approximately 90% found just once. Sequences were derived from CD4+ or CD8+ T cells sorted from blood, sampled in a trial of the OX40 agonist ivuxolimab. Receptors were obtained from an adult with an advanced solid tumor such as melanoma, head and neck, liver or kidney cancer. Both conserved end residues are part of each CDR3. The D gene is left open where the match is weak. Only part of the rows carry a size: once, few, many, or a class if the clone is expanded.

NA | TRBJ2-7 | TRBV4-1 | NA | TGCGCCAGCAGCTTCAGGACAGAAACCTACGAGCAGTACTTC | CASSFRTETYEQYF
NA | TRBJ2-7 | TRBV18 | NA | TGTGCCAGCTCACCTCGGGACGGCTCCTACGAGCAGTACTTC | CASSPRDGSYEQYF
TRBD1 | TRBJ2-7 | TRBV6-1 | NA | TGTGCCAGCAGGGCCGGGACAGGGGGCCACGAGCAGTACTTC | CASRAGTGGHEQYF
TRBD2 | TRBJ2-3 | TRBV5-1 | NA | TGCGCCAGCAGCGCGACCGGGACTAGAGAAGATACGCAGTATTTT | CASSATGTREDTQYF
TRBD2 | TRBJ2-7 | TRBV6-6 | NA | TGTGCCAGCAGTTACAAGGTCCAGCGGGGAGGGGAGCAGTACTTC | CASSYKVQRGGEQYF
NA | TRBJ2-7 | TRBV5-5 | NA | TGTGCCAGCAGCTCAATTGGGCAGGCCTACGAGCAGTACTTC | CASSSIGQAYEQYF
TRBD1 | TRBJ2-1 | TRBV18 | NA | TGTGCCAGCTCACCAACAGGGGGCAATGAGCAGTTCTTC | CASSPTGGNEQFF
NA | TRBJ1-2 | TRBV4-2 | NA | TGTGCCAGCAGCCCCGCGGGAGACCATGGCTACACCTTC | CASSPAGDHGYTF
TRBD1 | TRBJ2-7 | TRBV7-9 | NA | TGTGCCAGCAATACCTTAGTCGGACAGGGCTCCTACGAGCAGTACTTC | CASNTLVGQGSYEQYF
NA | TRBJ1-5 | TRBV2 | NA | TGTGCCAGCAGTACCCGGACGGGAAATCAGCCCCAGCATTTT | CASSTRTGNQPQHF
NA | TRBJ1-1 | TRBV29-1 | NA | TGCAGCGTAAACGACCGCCTGAACACTGAAGCTTTCTTT | CSVNDRLNTEAFF
NA | TRBJ2-2 | TRBV9 | NA | TGTGCCAGCAGCCGTCTTGGTGCTTACACCGGGGAGCTGTTTTTT | CASSRLGAYTGELFF
NA | TRBJ2-3 | TRBV10-1 | once | TGCGCCAGCAGTTCCTCTAGCACAGATACGCAGTATTTT | CASSSSSTDTQYF
TRBD2 | TRBJ2-1 | TRBV4-1 | NA | TGCGCCAGCAGCCAGGCGGGGACTAGCTTGTATGAGCAGTTCTTC | CASSQAGTSLYEQFF
NA | TRBJ2-2 | TRBV30 | NA | TGTGCCTGGGGGCTGGGCACCGGGGAGCTGTTTTTT | CAWGLGTGELFF
NA | TRBJ2-2 | TRBV4-1 | NA | TGCGCCAGCAGCCAAGAAAAGAACCTCGCGAACACCGGGGAGCTGTTTTTT | CASSQEKNLANTGELFF
NA | TRBJ1-4 | TRBV27 | NA | TGTGCCAGCAGTTTAACACAGGGTAATGAAAAACTGTTTTTT | CASSLTQGNEKLFF
NA | TRBJ2-2 | TRBV6-6 | NA | TGTGCCAGCAGCGACAGCCACGCGAACACCGGGGAGCTGTTTTTT | CASSDSHANTGELFF
NA | TRBJ1-1 | TRBV2 | NA | TGTGCCAGCAGTGGTACAGGGAATTTGAACACTGAAGCTTTCTTT | CASSGTGNLNTEAFF
TRBD1 | TRBJ1-3 | TRBV2 | NA | TGTGCCAGCAGTGACGCGGACAGGGGAGATAACACCATATATTTT | CASSDADRGDNTIYF
NA | TRBJ1-4 | TRBV5-1 | few | TGCGCCAGCAGCTTTTACCCCGAAAGAAATGAAAAACTGTTTTTT | CASSFYPERNEKLFF
TRBD2 | TRBJ2-7 | TRBV11-3 | NA | TGTGCCAGACCGACTGGCGGGAGGGCCCACTACGAGCAGTACTTC | CARPTGGRAHYEQYF
NA | TRBJ2-7 | TRBV10-3 | NA | TGTGCCATCAGTGATCAAGACAGGAGGCCGTCCTACGAGCAGTACTTC | CAISDQDRRPSYEQYF
NA | TRBJ2-7 | TRBV28 | NA | TGTGCCAGCAGCCGCTCTTGGGGATCCGAGCAGTACTTC | CASSRSWGSEQYF